The source of this T cell receptor beta chain is a study of cytomegalovirus exposure and HLA in healthy donors. Findings and caveats of the study: Analyses of presence and absence presupposed an approximately uniform sequencing depth across donors. In a later analysis, TCR beta V- and J-gene trimming was associated with a missense DCLRE1C variant. Fewer N-insertions than the approximately 700-donor mean were reportedly shown by an Asian-associated ancestry cluster in a later analysis.

PCR involved 60 Vbeta and 13 Jbeta primers. Some clones are missing from TCRdb's copy, which holds only in-frame ones; the method was immunoSEQ multiplex PCR. There are around 100,000 clones in the sample; around 76% occur only once, and approximately 3.6% lies in the top ten. Germline assignment: CDR1 SEHNR and CDR2 FQNEAQ (reference sequence). The CDR3 extends over 13 amino acids. About this clone: Antigen: not known. The junction shows a germline mismatch at one end, possibly a read error.

Material: PBMCs. This TCR was sampled from a woman in her fifties or sixties in good health and CMV-seropositive. The V call is TRBV7-9, the J call TRBJ1-1, with a weak D call TRBD1 (6 bases). The CDR3 DNA reads as TGTTCCAGCAGCGCACAGGGGAACACTGAAGCTTTCTTT. It encodes CSSSAQGNTEAFF.